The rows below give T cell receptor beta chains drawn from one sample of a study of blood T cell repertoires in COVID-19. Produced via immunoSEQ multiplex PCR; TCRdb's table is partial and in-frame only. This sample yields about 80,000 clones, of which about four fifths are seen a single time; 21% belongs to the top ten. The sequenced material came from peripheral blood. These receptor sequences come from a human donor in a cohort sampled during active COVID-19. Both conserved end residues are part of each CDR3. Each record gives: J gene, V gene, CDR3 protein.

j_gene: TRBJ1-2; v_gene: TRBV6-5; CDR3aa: CASMEGGYGYTF
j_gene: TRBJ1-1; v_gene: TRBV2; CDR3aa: CASTIGSEAFF
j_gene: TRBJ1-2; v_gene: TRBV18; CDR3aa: CASSPGQVESYTF
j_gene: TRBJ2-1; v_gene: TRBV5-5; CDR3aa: CASSLGGTANEQFF
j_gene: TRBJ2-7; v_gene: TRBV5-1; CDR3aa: CASSSRQGASEQYF
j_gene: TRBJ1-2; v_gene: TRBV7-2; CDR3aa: CASSSQGARGYTF
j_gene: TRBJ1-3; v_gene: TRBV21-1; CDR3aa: CASSKSGQGAGNTIYF
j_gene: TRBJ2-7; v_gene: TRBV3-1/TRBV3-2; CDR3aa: CASSLNKQGSEQYF
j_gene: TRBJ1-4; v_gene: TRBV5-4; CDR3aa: CASSLGAGEKLFF
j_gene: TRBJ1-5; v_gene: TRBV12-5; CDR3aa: CASGLARGNQPQHF
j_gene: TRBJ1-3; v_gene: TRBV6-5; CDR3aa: CASSPYTGVGNTIYF
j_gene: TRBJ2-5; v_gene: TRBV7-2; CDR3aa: CASSVKETQYF
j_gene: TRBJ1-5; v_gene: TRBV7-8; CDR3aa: CASSRKRTGSNQPQHF
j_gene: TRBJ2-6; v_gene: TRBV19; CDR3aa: CASSGDRAGANVLTF
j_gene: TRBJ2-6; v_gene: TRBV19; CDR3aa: CASSMPTGLGANVLTF
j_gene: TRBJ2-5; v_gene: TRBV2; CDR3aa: CASSGGGPQETQYF
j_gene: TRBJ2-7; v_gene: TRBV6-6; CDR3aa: CASSYRQGAYEQYF
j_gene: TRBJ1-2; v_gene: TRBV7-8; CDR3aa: CASSLDDRGRGGYTF
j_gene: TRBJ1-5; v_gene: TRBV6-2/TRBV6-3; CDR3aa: CASSYTEVTANQPQHF
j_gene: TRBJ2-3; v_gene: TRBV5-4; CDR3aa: CASSWGRGGPTDTQYF
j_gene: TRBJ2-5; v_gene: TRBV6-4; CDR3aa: CASSRAGRLAGGETQYF
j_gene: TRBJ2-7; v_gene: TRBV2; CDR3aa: CASSGKRGGSYEQYF
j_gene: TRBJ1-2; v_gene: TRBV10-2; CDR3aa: CASSESQGFYGYTF
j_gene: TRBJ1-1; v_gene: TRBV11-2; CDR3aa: CASSLIGKENTEAFF
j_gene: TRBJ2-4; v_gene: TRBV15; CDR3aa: CATSPRGRQTSNVAKNIQYF
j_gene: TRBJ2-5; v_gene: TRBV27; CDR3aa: CASSPTGQAYQETQYF
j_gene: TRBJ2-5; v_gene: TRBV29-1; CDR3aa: CSVEGRKETQYF
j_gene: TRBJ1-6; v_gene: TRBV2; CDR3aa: CASRPQGADNSPLHF
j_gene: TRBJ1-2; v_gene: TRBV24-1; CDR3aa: CATSEQGTDYTF
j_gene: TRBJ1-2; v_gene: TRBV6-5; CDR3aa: CASSTGTGQGYTF
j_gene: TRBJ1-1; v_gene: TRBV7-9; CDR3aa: CASSSIGGVTEAFF
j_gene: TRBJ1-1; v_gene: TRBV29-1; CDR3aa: CSVVGARDTEAFF
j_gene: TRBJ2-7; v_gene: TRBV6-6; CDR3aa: CASSLRETSGGKNEQYF
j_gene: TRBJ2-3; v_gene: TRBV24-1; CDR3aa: CATSQHAADTQYF
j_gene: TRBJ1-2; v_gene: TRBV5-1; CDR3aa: CASSSFQGDGGYTF
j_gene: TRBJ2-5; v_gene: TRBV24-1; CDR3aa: CATSDRLAGGETQYF
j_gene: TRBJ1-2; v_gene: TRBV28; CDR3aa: CASSRTGRSGYTF
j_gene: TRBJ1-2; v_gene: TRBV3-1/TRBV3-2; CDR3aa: CASSRTGEGYTF